These 6 T cell receptor beta chains were all obtained from the same sample, sequenced in a study of T cells after yellow fever vaccination. Using its own MiXCR run on the 5' RACE reads, TCRdb lists one record per CDR3 protein. The table records roughly 330,000 distinct CDR3 sequences, about 6.6% of them present only once. Material: PBMCs, obtained 45 days after the first yellow fever vaccination. The origin of the receptors is a man younger than 35 who received the YFV17D yellow fever vaccine.

The sample holds a few counts of this clonotype. This chain connects TRBV4-3 to TRBJ1-6; no clear D. CDR1 LGHNA and CDR2 YSLEER come from the germline V gene. Trimming removed 0 bases at V and 0 bases at J, with 12 bases between. The CDR3 is 18 residues long. CDR3 sequence reads: CASSQDNLGSSYNSPLHF. CDR3 coding DNA: TGCGCCAGCAGCCAAGATAACCTGGGTAGCTCCTATAATTCACCCCTCCACTTT.

At least ten counts were recorded for this clonotype. The chain carries TRBV10-3 and TRBJ2-3, with D tentatively TRBD2 (7 bases). The CDR3 covers 14 residues. Trimming took 2 bases from V and 7 from J, leaving 13 bases between them. Germline V gene lookup returns CDR1 ENHRY and CDR2 SYGVKD. In DNA, the CDR3 is TGTGCCATCAGTGAGAGGGGGGGAGTATATACGCAGTATTTT. This sequence encodes CAISERGGVYTQYF.

In its sample, this clonotype was seen many times. This chain connects TRBV6-1 to TRBJ1-5; TRBD1 aligns across 11 bases. V was clipped by 3 bases and J by 7 bases; unmatched bases: 8. The CDR3 contains 16 residues. Germline CDR1 and CDR2: MNHNS and SASEGT. This chain's CDR3 is CASSEPDRGRKQPQHF. CDR3 DNA: TGTGCCAGCAGTGAGCCGGACAGGGGGCGAAAACAGCCCCAGCATTTT.

This clonotype occurred a few times. V is TRBV12-3 or TRBV12-4 and J is TRBJ1-2; tentative D call: TRBD1 (6 bases). Trimming stripped 3 bases from V and 6 bases from J, with 11 bases between. There are 13 residues in the CDR3. CDR3 nucleotide sequence: TGTGCCAGCAGTTTTTTCGGGGGCGATGGCTACACCTTC. Translated, it gives CASSFFGGDGYTF.

The rearrangement uses TRBV28 and TRBJ1-1; D remains ambiguous. V was shortened by 2 bases and J by 0 bases, with 10 bases between the two germline ends. This CDR3 is built from 15 residues. CDR1 MDHEN and CDR2 SYDVKM come from the germline V gene. CDR3 DNA sequence: TGTGCCAGCAGTTTAGGGCCGGGTATGAACACTGAAGCTTTCTTT. It translates to CASSLGPGMNTEAFF.

This clonotype showed up many times. The chain combines TRBV10-3 with TRBJ2-5; D remains unclear. There are 14 residues in the CDR3. The germline V gene has CDR1 ENHRY and CDR2 SYGVKD. V lost 3 bases and J lost 2, with 10 bases in between. DNA of the CDR3: TGTGCCATCAGTGATCCCCCAGGACAAGAGACCCAGTACTTC. It specifies CAISDPPGQETQYF.